This TCR beta chain is drawn from a study of blood T cells in healthy people across ages. J gave up 6 bases and V 4 bases, and 11 bases lay outside the gene matches. CDR1 and CDR2 from the germline V gene are DFQATT and SNEGSKA (reference sequence). This CDR3 spans 16 amino acids. The authors ran a second PCR of about 7 to 11 cycles using a sample-barcoded 5' primer and a J-beta primer mix. MiXCR was run by TCRdb on the 5' RACE reads, yielding one entry per CDR3 protein. The sample carries some 1.5 million distinct CDR3 sequences, roughly 27% recorded once. The chain is built from TRBV20-1 and TRBJ2-1, with 11 bases matching TRBD2. The source of this sequence is a woman between 25 and 40 years old in good health. The source material was blood. The CDR3: CSAISGLAGGLNEQFF. The DNA of the CDR3 is TGCAGTGCTATCTCGGGCCTAGCGGGGGGACTCAATGAGCAGTTCTTC.